Shown below are 20 T cell receptor beta chains from a single sample sequenced in a study of human T cells and chemical hapten exposure. TCRdb reprocessed the RACE reads with MiXCR, giving one entry per CDR3 protein. The sample lists over 35,000 distinct CDR3 sequences; 8.9% were seen once. The time point was: patch test 2, 6 weeks after DPC sensitization. Treatment meaning: therapeutic diphenylcyclopropenone sensitization with weekly scalp DPC. This material consisted of whole blood, taken in connection with sensitization to the hapten diphenylcyclopropenone (DPC). These receptor sequences come from a woman aged 40-49 years with alopecia areata. Some clones in this sample may be carry-over from other donors' samples.

The chain employs TRBV2 and TRBJ2-2; D is ambiguous. This CDR3 comprises 15 residues. CDR1 is SNHLY, CDR2 FYNNEI, per germline. V was cut by 4 bases and J by 5 bases, with 14 bases left in between. CDR3 protein: CASSVLYPSTGELFF. Written as DNA, the CDR3 is TGTGCCAGCAGTGTACTCTATCCCTCGACCGGGGAGCTGTTTTTT.

This clonotype has ten or more counts. The chain links TRBV6-5 to TRBJ1-3, with D maybe TRBD1 (5 bases). The V gene's germline CDR1 is MNHEY and CDR2 SVGAGI. Deletions cut 0 bases from V and 4 bases from J, with 10 bases between. There are 15 residues in the CDR3. The CDR3 sequence: CASSYSSGPGNTIYF. The CDR3 nucleotides are TGTGCCAGCAGTTACTCATCGGGGCCGGGAAACACCATATATTTT.

This clonotype was observed a handful of times. The chain links TRBV7-9 to TRBJ2-7; no clear D. The germline CDR1 and CDR2 sequences are SEHNR and FQNEAQ (reference sequence). Trimming removed 1 base from V and 9 bases from J, with 13 bases in between. The CDR3 extends over 13 amino acids. The chain's CDR3 is CASSLGQARPQYF. For the CDR3, the DNA is TGTGCCAGCAGCTTAGGGCAGGCCCGCCCGCAGTACTTC. The full variable domain, rest sourced from reference TRBV7-9 and TRBJ2-7, is DTGVSQNPRHKITKRGQNVTFRCDPISEHNRLYWYRQTLGQGPEFLTYFQNEAQLEKSRLLSDRFSAERPKGSFSTLEIQRTEQGDSAMYLCASSLGQARPQYFGPGTRLTVT.

Ten or more counts support this clonotype. This chain connects TRBV7-9 to TRBJ2-7, with unresolved D. CDR3 length equals 12 residues. V lost 2 bases and J 7 bases, leaving 9 bases between the germline ends. CDR1 is SEHNR and CDR2 is FQNEAQ in the germline V gene (reference sequence). CDR3 bases: TGTGCCAGCAGCTTAACCGTAGGGGAGCAGTACTTC. Translation gives CASSLTVGEQYF.

Ten or more counts support this clonotype. CDR3 in DNA: TGTGCCAGCAGTTCCCGTGTTACGCAGTATTTT. Protein sequence: CASSSRVTQYF. V is TRBV28 and J is TRBJ2-3; D uncertain. Trimming cost V 4 bases and J 8 bases, with 7 bases left between them. The CDR3 has 11 amino acids. Germline assignment: CDR1 MDHEN and CDR2 SYDVKM.

V is TRBV29-1 and J is TRBJ2-5; the D call may be TRBD1 or TRBD2 (6 bases each). V was shortened by 7 bases and J by 5 bases, with 11 bases between the two germline ends. CDR1 and CDR2 from the germline V gene are SQVTM and ANQGSEA. The CDR3 extends over 11 amino acids. Here the CDR3 DNA reads TGCAGCGAGGGGGGTTGGGAGACCCAGTACTTC. This gives the protein CSEGGWETQYF.

This clonotype was observed many times. The chain links TRBV20-1 to TRBJ1-1; no reliable D call. There are 15 residues in the CDR3. CDR1 is DFQATT, CDR2 SNEGSKA, per germline (reference sequence). Trimming took off 0 bases at V and 2 bases at J, with 13 bases between the two ends. CDR3 nucleotides: TGCAGTGCTAGAGACCTCTTACTTTTTAACACTGAAGCTTTCTTT. It encodes CSARDLLLFNTEAFF.

Many counts were recorded for this clonotype. The V and J genes are TRBV20-1 and TRBJ2-7; D not resolved. Germline values: CDR1 DFQATT, CDR2 SNEGSKA (reference sequence). The CDR3 spans 14 residues. Trimming shortened V by 6 bases and J by 6 bases, and 21 bases separated the two germline ends. CDR3 in DNA: TGCAGTGCCGCGAAGGGCTTTCGAACGGTCGAGCAGTACTTC. Protein product: CSAAKGFRTVEQYF.

Details on this clonotype: A much larger clone lies one base from this, so it may be a read error. The chain has TRBV4-1 and TRBJ1-2, with 9 positions matching TRBD1. The CDR3 runs to 16 residues. Germline V gene lookup returns CDR1 MGHRA and CDR2 YSYEKL. CDR3 protein: CASSQDEQGAFYGCTF. The CDR3 DNA follows: TGCGCCAGCAGCCAAGATGAACAGGGGGCGTTCTATGGCTGCACCTTC.

This clonotype occurred many times. The CDR3 DNA sequence: TGTGCCAGCAGCTATACCGACGGTAGCAATCAGCCCCAGCATTTT. Translation: CASSYTDGSNQPQHF. The chain is built from TRBV7-8 and TRBJ1-5; D is unclear. This CDR3 has 15 amino acids. Trimming left V 4 bases short and J 0 bases short, with 10 bases between. Germline loops: CDR1 SGHVS, CDR2 FQNEAQ.

This chain uses TRBV5-1 with TRBJ2-1; D call uncertain. The germline V gene has CDR1 SGHRS and CDR2 YFSETQ. The CDR3 contains 15 residues. Trimming removed 2 bases at V and 0 bases at J, with 9 bases between. CDR3 coding DNA: TGCGCCAGCAGCTTTTCTCCTACCTCCTACAATGAGCAGTTCTTC. This translates into CASSFSPTSYNEQFF.

This clonotype was recorded many times. V usage is TRBV6-5 and J usage is TRBJ1-6, with 8 bases identical to TRBD1. Germline V gives CDR1 MNHEY, CDR2 SVGAGI. The CDR3 has 13 amino acids. V was clipped by 6 bases and J by 10 bases; unmatched bases: 5. The CDR3 nucleotides are TGTGCCAGCAGGAGACAGGGGTCCTCACCCCTCCACTTT. It specifies CASRRQGSSPLHF.

Ten or more counts support this clonotype. The chain recombines TRBV6-2 or TRBV6-3 with TRBJ2-2; D remains ambiguous. The CDR3 has 16 residues. Trimming removed 0 bases from V and 0 bases from J, with 8 bases in between. Germline-derived CDR1 and CDR2 are MNHEY and SVGEGT. The CDR3 DNA sequence: TGTGCCAGCAGTTACTCGGGCCCTTCGAACACCGGGGAGCTGTTTTTT. The encoded protein is CASSYSGPSNTGELFF.

This clonotype was counted once. This rearrangement joins TRBV4-2 to TRBJ1-2; 10 bases align to TRBD1. The CDR3 totals 15 residues. In germline, CDR1 is LGHNA, CDR2 YNFKEQ. V trimming: 4 bases; J trimming: 4 bases; junction bases outside the gene matches: 6. The CDR3 region has the DNA TGTGCCAGCAGCCCGACCGGGACAGGGGCCTATGGCTACACCTTC. This encodes CASSPTGTGAYGYTF.

This clonotype showed up many times. This chain uses TRBV6-1 with TRBJ2-3, with D possibly matching TRBD2 (6 bases). In germline, CDR1 is MNHNS, CDR2 SASEGT. The V gene lost 3 bases and the J gene lost 4 bases, with 14 bases spanning the gap. This CDR3 has 15 residues. CDR3 nucleotides: TGTGCCAGCAGTGATTGGGACTCGCGGGCAGATACGCAGTATTTT. This gives the protein CASSDWDSRADTQYF.

The rearrangement links TRBV21-1 to TRBJ1-2; the table names TRBD1, a call not compared with the DNA. TRBV21-1 is a recognized pseudogene. The CDR3 loop spans 15 amino acids. CDR3 nucleotides: TGTGCCAGCGCAGGAGGAGGACAGGGCCACTATGGCTACACCTTC. Translation: CASAGGGQGHYGYTF.

This clonotype was picked up many times. The rearrangement links TRBV12-3 or TRBV12-4 to TRBJ2-7; D remains ambiguous. CDR3 length: 13 amino acids. Trimming took off 1 base at V and 0 bases at J, with 4 bases between the two ends. CDR3: CASSLDSSYEQYF. The CDR3 coding sequence is TGTGCCAGCAGTTTAGACAGCTCCTACGAGCAGTACTTC.

This clonotype appeared a few times. V and J are TRBV6-5 and TRBJ1-2; 7 positions match TRBD1. Germline V CDR1 and CDR2: MNHEY, SVGAGI. CDR3 length: 15 residues. After removal of 6 bases from V and 5 bases from J, the junction contained 12 bases not matched to a gene. The CDR3 protein is CASRIGGRQSYGYTF. As DNA, the CDR3 is TGTGCCAGCAGAATAGGGGGCAGACAATCTTATGGCTACACCTTC.

This clonotype was recorded at least ten times. V and J are TRBV7-8 and TRBJ2-5; 12 bases map to TRBD2. This CDR3 comprises 15 residues. V shed 8 bases, J shed 4 bases, and the junction held 8 bases outside the gene matches. Germline assignment: CDR1 SGHVS and CDR2 FQNEAQ. The CDR3 DNA reads as TGTGCCAGCCAAACGCCGGGACTAGCGGGAGAGACCCAGTACTTC. Residues: CASQTPGLAGETQYF. Full variable domain (rest looked up from reference TRBV7-8 and TRBJ2-5): GAGVSQSPRYKVAKRGQDVALRCDPISGHVSLFWYQQALGQGPEFLTYFQNEAQLDKSGLPSDRFFAERPEGSVSTLKIQRTQQEDSAVYLCASQTPGLAGETQYFGPGTRLLVL.

Many counts were recorded for this clonotype. V gene TRBV7-2 combines with J gene TRBJ2-2; no clear D. CDR1 is SGHTA and CDR2 is FQGNSA in the germline V gene. V dropped 5 bases and J dropped 7 bases, with 17 bases sitting between them. The CDR3 consists of 15 residues. The CDR3 region is CASSPLPVTLGELFF. CDR3 DNA: TGTGCCAGCAGCCCCCTCCCCGTAACCCTCGGGGAGCTGTTTTTT. The variable domain in full, completed from reference TRBV7-2 and TRBJ2-2, reads GAGVSQSPSNKVTEKGKDVELRCDPISGHTALYWYRQSLGQGLEFLIYFQGNSAPDKSGLPSDRFSAERTGGSVSTLTIQRTQQEDSAVYLCASSPLPVTLGELFFGEGSRLTVL.